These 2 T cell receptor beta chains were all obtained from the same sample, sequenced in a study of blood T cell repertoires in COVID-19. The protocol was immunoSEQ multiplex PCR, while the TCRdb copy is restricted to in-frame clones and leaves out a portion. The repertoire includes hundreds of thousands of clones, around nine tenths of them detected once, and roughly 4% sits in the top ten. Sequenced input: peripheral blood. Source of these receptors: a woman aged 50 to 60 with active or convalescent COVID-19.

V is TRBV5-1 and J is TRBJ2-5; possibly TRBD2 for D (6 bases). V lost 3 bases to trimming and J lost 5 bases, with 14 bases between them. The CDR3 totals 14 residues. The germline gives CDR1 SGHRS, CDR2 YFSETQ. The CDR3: CASSWGDWSETQYF. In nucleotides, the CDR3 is TGCGCCAGCAGCTGGGGGGACTGGTCGGAGACCCAGTACTTC.

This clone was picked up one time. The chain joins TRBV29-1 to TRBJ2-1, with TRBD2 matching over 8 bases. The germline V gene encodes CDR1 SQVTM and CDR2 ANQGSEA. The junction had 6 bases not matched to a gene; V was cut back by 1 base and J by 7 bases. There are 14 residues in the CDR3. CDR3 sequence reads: CSVEGLASHNEQFF. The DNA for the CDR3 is TGCAGCGTTGAAGGACTAGCGAGTCATAATGAGCAGTTCTTC.